This TCR beta chain was found in a study of vaccination effects on CD4 cells after COVID-19. With regard to this clone: As yet, its antigen is unknown.

Before any sequencing was done, the ViraFEST assay used viral peptide pools to expand antigen-specific CD4+ T cells. Isolating CD4+ T cells followed approximately 10 days of culture. The person's infection with SARS-CoV-2, confirmed by PCR, took place between March and December 2020. Profiling relied on immunoSEQ multiplex PCR, and the TCRdb table lists in-frame clones only, not all of them. The sample shows 20,000 to 30,000 clones, approximately 69% of them seen only once. Germline V lookup: CDR1 ENHRY, CDR2 SYGVKD. There are 13 residues in the CDR3. Trimming left V 11 bases short and J 0 bases short, with 11 bases between.

The chain couples TRBV10-3 to TRBJ1-3, with D perhaps matching TRBD1 (5 bases). This sequence originates from a human donor who had a prior SARS-CoV-2 infection. The starting material was CD4+ T cells from PBMCs cultured with SARS-CoV-2 spike peptides, obtained before COVID-19 vaccination. The DNA of the CDR3 is TGTGCCTCAGGGAAGGACTCTGGAAACACCATATATTTT. It encodes CASGKDSGNTIYF.